Described below is a single T cell receptor (beta chain) sequence and its context. This specimen comes from a study of PD-L1 blockade in urothelial cancer. As for the study in general: Once treatment had started, blood was analyzed at 3 weeks (second dose) and again at 6 weeks. Blood samples had a median of 141,255 T cells.

The time point is: pretreatment peripheral blood. Patients' urothelial carcinoma was locally advanced or metastatic. Sequenced by immunoSEQ multiplex PCR; TCRdb stores in-frame clones only, minus some. The top ten clones hold roughly 3.5% of a sample with 50,000 to 65,000 clones, approximately 80% of them seen once. Trimming cost V 3 bases and J 6 bases, with 8 bases left between them. Germline V lookup: CDR1 SNHLY, CDR2 FYNNEI. The CDR3 is 12 residues long. The clonotype was recovered from a man between 70 and 80 years old with urothelial cancer. Here the sequenced sample was PBMCs, taken around atezolizumab (anti-PD-L1) treatment. J is TRBJ1-1 and V is TRBV2; D gene uncertain. The CDR3 DNA is TGTGCCAGCAGTGAGGAGGTCGCTGAAGCTTTCTTT. Translated: CASSEEVAEAFF.